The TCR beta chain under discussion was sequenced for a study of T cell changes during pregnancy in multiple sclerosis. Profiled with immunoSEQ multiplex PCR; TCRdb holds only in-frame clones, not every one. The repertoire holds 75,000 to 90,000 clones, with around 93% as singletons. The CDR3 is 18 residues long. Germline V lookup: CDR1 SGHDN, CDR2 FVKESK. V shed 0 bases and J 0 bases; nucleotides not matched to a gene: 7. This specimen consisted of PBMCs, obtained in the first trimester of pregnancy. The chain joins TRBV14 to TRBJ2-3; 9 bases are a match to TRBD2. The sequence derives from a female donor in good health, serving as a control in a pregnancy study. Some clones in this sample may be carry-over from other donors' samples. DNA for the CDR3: TGTGCCAGCAGCCAAGACGTAGGACTAGCGACTAGCACAGATACGCAGTATTTT. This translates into CASSQDVGLATSTDTQYF.